This entry lists 25 T cell receptor beta chains sequenced from one sample in a study of blood T cell repertoires in COVID-19. Method: immunoSEQ multiplex PCR; TCRdb's copy keeps in-frame clones and lacks some. The sample comprises a few hundred thousand clones, roughly 89% of which are singletons, and 0.94% rests with the top ten. The sequenced sample was peripheral blood. Every receptor here comes from a woman aged 40 to 50 who had recovered from COVID-19.

This clone showed up just once. The CDR3 loop reads CASSRGGTSGPYNEQFF. The CDR3 DNA sequence: TGTGCCAGTAGTAGGGGCGGGACTAGCGGGCCCTACAATGAGCAGTTCTTC. This chain uses TRBV19 with TRBJ2-1; 12 bases line up with TRBD2. This CDR3 has 17 amino acids. Germline-derived CDR1 and CDR2 are LNHDA and SQIVND (reference sequence). V gave up 4 bases and J gave up 2 bases; unmatched junction bases: 6.

This chain connects TRBV2 to TRBJ2-1; 7 bases agree with TRBD2. This CDR3 comprises 15 residues. Looked up from germline, CDR1 is SNHLY and CDR2 is FYNNEI. Germline trimming cut 6 bases from V and 4 bases from J; bases unmatched to any gene: 9. The DNA for the CDR3 is TGTGCCAGCAGAGCGGGGACTGGGGGTTACAATGAGCAGTTCTTC. It encodes CASRAGTGGYNEQFF.

The genes are TRBV7-9 and TRBJ2-7; D is possibly TRBD2 (6 bases). The CDR3 runs 16 residues. V dropped 7 bases and J dropped 6 bases, with 25 bases sitting between them. The V gene's germline CDR1 is SEHNR and CDR2 FQNEAQ (reference sequence). The CDR3 protein is CASTQLSGTPGTEQYF. As DNA, the CDR3 is TGTGCCAGCACCCAACTTTCCGGGACTCCAGGAACCGAGCAGTACTTC. The full variable domain, completed using reference TRBV7-9 and TRBJ2-7, is DTGVSQNPRHKITKRGQNVTFRCDPISEHNRLYWYRQTLGQGPEFLTYFQNEAQLEKSRLLSDRFSAERPKGSFSTLEIQRTEQGDSAMYLCASTQLSGTPGTEQYFGPGTRLTVT.

The V gene is TRBV7-6, the J gene TRBJ2-7; TRBD2 aligns across 8 bases. The CDR3 is made up of 18 amino acids. CDR1 is SGHVS and CDR2 is FNYEAQ in the germline V gene. Losses at the gene ends were 1 base for V and 5 bases for J; bases not matched to a gene: 16. The CDR3 DNA follows: TGTGCCAGCAGCTTAGTCTGGGCGGGTGAGCGGGAGTTCAACGAGCAGTACTTC. Translating gives CASSLVWAGEREFNEQYF.

V gene TRBV11-2 combines with J gene TRBJ2-7, with 9 bases fitting TRBD1. J was trimmed by 5 bases and V by 5 bases; bases with no gene match: 7. Germline CDR1 and CDR2: SGHAT and FQNNGV. CDR3 length: 14 residues. The CDR3 here is CASSLGQGSHEQYF. The CDR3 DNA reads TGTGCCAGCAGCCTGGGACAGGGATCCCACGAGCAGTACTTC.

Concerning this clone: This sample also contains other DNA sequences that code for the same CDR3. This chain links TRBV12-3 or TRBV12-4 with TRBJ1-1; D is unclear. Trimming left V 3 bases short and J 4 bases short, with 6 bases between. This CDR3 has 12 amino acids. The CDR3 nucleotides read TGTGCCAGCAGTTTTGGGAGCACTGAAGCTTTCTTT. Residues: CASSFGSTEAFF.

The chain links TRBV21-1 to TRBJ2-7; the DNA was not used to check the table's D call, TRBD1. TRBV21-1 is shown as a pseudogene. The CDR3 runs 18 residues. The CDR3 spells CASSRPGTVILYSYEQYF. CDR3 sequence (DNA): TGTGCCAGCAGCCGGCCCGGGACAGTAATCCTCTACTCCTACGAGCAGTACTTC.

CDR3 sequence reads: CASSQLAGRLIQYF. Written as DNA, the CDR3 is TGTGCCAGCAGCCAACTAGCGGGCCGCCTCATTCAGTACTTC. V usage is TRBV11-2 and J usage is TRBJ2-4; TRBD2 matches at 9 bases. The V gene's germline CDR1 is SGHAT and CDR2 FQNNGV. This CDR3 spans 14 amino acids. After removal of 5 bases from V and 9 bases from J, the junction contained 8 bases not matched to a gene.

This chain connects TRBV10-3 to TRBJ2-3; unclear D gene. Per germline, CDR1 ENHRY and CDR2 SYGVKD. The CDR3 sequence is 15 residues long. V was cut by 3 bases and J by 6 bases, with 16 bases left in between. CDR3 residues: CAISDGAKTVDTQYF. DNA of the CDR3: TGTGCCATCAGTGATGGAGCCAAAACGGTGGATACGCAGTATTTT.

This chain links TRBV28 with TRBJ1-4, with 10 bases fitting TRBD1. Trimming cost V 6 bases and J 7 bases; bases outside gene matches: 2. Germline V lookup: CDR1 MDHEN, CDR2 SYDVKM. This CDR3 comprises 13 residues. The CDR3 is CASRDRGREKLFF. The CDR3, as DNA: TGTGCCAGCAGAGACAGGGGGCGTGAAAAACTGTTTTTT.

This clone was counted once. This chain uses TRBV7-2 with TRBJ2-1, with TRBD2 matching 9 bases. The CDR3 covers 15 residues. Germline loops: CDR1 SGHTA, CDR2 FQGNSA. V gave up 3 bases and J gave up 6 bases; unmatched junction bases: 6. CDR3 protein: CASSFSGSYANEQFF. The CDR3 nucleotides read TGTGCCAGCAGCTTTAGCGGGAGCTATGCCAATGAGCAGTTCTTC.

This chain uses TRBV9 with TRBJ1-5; TRBD1 is a possible D gene (5 bases). CDR3 size: 15 residues. Deletions cut 3 bases from V and 4 bases from J, with 14 bases between. Looked up from germline, CDR1 is SGDLS and CDR2 is YYNGEE. In nucleotides, the CDR3 is TGTGCCAGCAGCGCAGGTATGCAGGGTAATCAGCCCCAGCATTTT. Translated, it gives CASSAGMQGNQPQHF.

This clone was seen a few times. V usage is TRBV7-9 and J usage is TRBJ2-7; D may be TRBD2 (5 bases). Deletions cut 5 bases from V and 6 bases from J, with 11 bases between. CDR1 and CDR2 from the germline V gene are SEHNR and FQNEAQ (reference sequence). The CDR3 is 12 amino acids. Written as DNA, the CDR3 is TGTGCCAGCAGCACCGGGAACTCCGAGCAGTACTTC. This encodes CASSTGNSEQYF. The full variable domain, rest sourced from reference TRBV7-9 and TRBJ2-7, is DTGVSQNPRHKITKRGQNVTFRCDPISEHNRLYWYRQTLGQGPEFLTYFQNEAQLEKSRLLSDRFSAERPKGSFSTLEIQRTEQGDSAMYLCASSTGNSEQYFGPGTRLTVT.

This clone was detected only once. The V call is TRBV7-2, the J call TRBJ2-3, with TRBD1 matching 7 bases. The CDR3 is 15 residues long. V gave up 0 bases and J gave up 3 bases; unmatched junction bases: 3. Germline CDR1 reads SGHTA; CDR2 reads FQGNSA. CDR3 amino acids: CASSLAAGGTDTQYF. The CDR3 DNA follows: TGTGCCAGCAGCTTAGCAGCAGGGGGAACAGATACGCAGTATTTT.

The chain joins TRBV4-1 to TRBJ2-1, with a possible D match to TRBD1 (5 bases). V was clipped by 3 bases and J by 5 bases, with 20 bases between them. The length of the CDR3 is 17 residues. Germline lookup yields CDR1 MGHRA and CDR2 YSYEKL. The CDR3 DNA sequence: TGCGCCAGCAGCCAGTCAGCCCGACAGATTTGGGACAATGAGCAGTTCTTC. Its protein is CASSQSARQIWDNEQFF.

This chain connects TRBV4-1 to TRBJ2-5, with 8 positions matching TRBD2. Germline loops: CDR1 MGHRA, CDR2 YSYEKL. CDR3 length: 19 amino acids. V trimming: 4 bases; J trimming: 2 bases; junction bases outside the gene matches: 18. The CDR3 sequence is CASSLRTMVAGTSQETQYF. In nucleotides, the CDR3 is TGCGCCAGCAGCCTGCGGACTATGGTAGCGGGAACGTCACAAGAGACCCAGTACTTC.

This clone came up a few times. This CDR3 reads CASSPEWSYEQYF. As DNA, the CDR3 is TGTGCCAGCAGCCCTGAGTGGTCCTACGAGCAGTACTTC. This chain links TRBV9 with TRBJ2-7; D ambiguous. Germline CDR1 is SGDLS and CDR2 is YYNGEE. This CDR3 comprises 13 residues. V was shortened by 4 bases and J by 1 base, with 9 bases between the two germline ends. Supplemented by reference TRBV9 and TRBJ2-7, the full variable domain reads DSGVTQTPKHLITATGQRVTLRCSPRSGDLSVYWYQQSLDQGLQFLIQYYNGEERAKGNILERFSAQQFPDLHSELNLSSLELGDSALYFCASSPEWSYEQYFGPGTRLTVT.

The rearrangement uses TRBV11-1 and TRBJ2-7, with TRBD1 matching 9 bases. With 6 bases clipped from V and 7 bases from J, the junction kept 7 bases outside the gene matches. CDR1 and CDR2 from the germline V gene are SGHAT and FQDESV (reference sequence). CDR3 length: 13 amino acids. As DNA, the CDR3 is TGTGCCAGCAGTCTGGCCGGACAGGGGGAGCAGTACTTC. Its translation is CASSLAGQGEQYF.

The chain has TRBV21-1 and TRBJ1-1; the table assigns TRBD1, which was not confirmed against the DNA. TRBV21-1 is classified as a pseudogene. This CDR3 spans 19 amino acids. The CDR3 DNA is TGTGCCAGCAGAGTCATAAAAGGACAGGGCCGTCAGATGAACACTGAAGCTTTCTTT. This translates into CASRVIKGQGRQMNTEAFF.

This rearrangement joins TRBV5-4 to TRBJ2-7; 11 bases are shared with TRBD1. V was clipped by 2 bases and J by 5 bases; unmatched bases: 3. The V gene's germline CDR1 is SGHNT and CDR2 YYREEE (reference sequence). The CDR3 totals 14 residues. CDR3 coding DNA: TGTGCCAGCAGCTTTGGGGGACAGGGGGACGAGCAGTACTTC. Its protein product is CASSFGGQGDEQYF.

The rearrangement uses TRBV29-1 and TRBJ1-2, with D hard to call. The CDR3 runs 17 residues. Trimming stripped 4 bases from V and 4 bases from J, with 25 bases between. Germline loops: CDR1 SQVTM, CDR2 ANQGSEA. In DNA, the CDR3 is TGCAGCGTTGTTTCGGGATATCTAGCCTCCCCCATCTATGGCTACACCTTC. Its protein is CSVVSGYLASPIYGYTF.

On this clone: Additional DNA sequences in this sample encode the identical CDR3. The chain uses TRBV7-3 and TRBJ2-3, with 11 bases that match TRBD2. Losses at the gene ends were 5 bases for V and 6 bases for J; bases not matched to a gene: 7. This CDR3 is 15 amino acids long. The germline CDR1 and CDR2 sequences are SGHTA and FQGTGA. This chain's CDR3 is CASSPRLAGTDTQYF. The CDR3 nucleotides read TGTGCCAGCAGCCCACGACTAGCGGGAACCGATACGCAGTATTTT.

This sequence joins TRBV2 and TRBJ2-2, with 7 positions matching TRBD1. With 6 bases clipped from V and 4 bases from J, the junction kept 8 bases outside the gene matches. Germline values: CDR1 SNHLY, CDR2 FYNNEI. The CDR3 covers 15 residues. CDR3 residues: CASRVGRGSTGELFF. Written as DNA, the CDR3 is TGTGCCAGCAGGGTGGGCAGGGGGAGCACCGGGGAGCTGTTTTTT.

Of note for this clone: Other DNA sequences in this sample translate to the same CDR3. The chain has TRBV5-1 and TRBJ1-1, with TRBD1 matching 7 bases. J lost 2 bases, V lost 5 bases, and 3 bases had no gene match. CDR3 size: 13 residues. CDR1 and CDR2 from the germline V gene are SGHRS and YFSETQ. CDR3 protein: CASRRTGNTEAFF. In DNA form, the CDR3 reads TGCGCCAGCAGAAGGACAGGAAACACTGAAGCTTTCTTT.

This clone was seen only once. The chain couples TRBV13 to TRBJ2-1; 8 bases line up with TRBD2. This CDR3 has 18 amino acids. Germline loops: CDR1 PRHDT, CDR2 FYEKMQ (reference sequence). J lost 2 bases, V lost 1 base, and 10 bases had no gene match. CDR3 in amino acids: CASSLASLPGGAYNEQFF. In nucleotides, the CDR3 is TGTGCCAGCAGCTTAGCCTCTCTCCCGGGAGGGGCCTACAATGAGCAGTTCTTC. The variable domain in full, completed from reference TRBV13 and TRBJ2-1, reads AAGVIQSPRHLIKEKRETATLKCYPIPRHDTVYWYQQGPGQDPQFLISFYEKMQSDKGSIPDRFSAQQFSDYHSELNMSSLELGDSALYFCASSLASLPGGAYNEQFFGPGTRLTVL.